This T cell receptor beta chain was identified during a study of blood T cell repertoires in COVID-19. In the study overall: Acute and convalescent COVID-19 specimens originated in the United States, Italy and Spain.

As processed by the authors: Cell counts per sample came from amplifying reference gene primers. Only in-frame clones appear in the TCRdb table, and some are missing; sequencing was by immunoSEQ multiplex PCR. V and J calls and clone size are those listed in that table; D and trimming were worked out from the DNA. The repertoire has 250,000 or so clones, around 84% of them found once; the top ten carry less than 2%. Germline V CDR1 and CDR2: KGHSH, LQKENI. With 2 bases removed from V and 4 bases from J, the gap between germline ends came to 11 bases. The CDR3 loop spans 15 amino acids. Material for sequencing was peripheral blood. The chain joins TRBV18 to TRBJ2-2; D is perhaps TRBD1 (6 bases). The receptor's source is a woman between 40 and 50 years old who had recovered from COVID-19. CDR3 sequence (DNA): TGTGCCAGCTCACCAACCAGGGGCGGCACCGGGGAGCTGTTTTTT. Residues: CASSPTRGGTGELFF.